This TCR beta chain stems from a study of T cell responses to AZD1222 COVID-19 vaccine. Trimming removed 2 bases at V and 5 bases at J, with 6 bases between. This CDR3 contains 12 residues. Germline V gene sequence: CDR1 SGHAT, CDR2 FQNNGV. Overall study findings and caveats: The donors showed a predominance of white British ancestry and of females, with possible underestimation of clonal diversity.

Measured with immunoSEQ multiplex PCR; TCRdb has only the in-frame clones, and not every one. The table shows tens of thousands of clones, with more than 75% occurring only once. In regard to this clone: Its antigen is unknown.

The sample was peripheral blood, taken on day 0 of AZD1222 vaccination. The TCR comes from an adult in good health. The chain combines TRBV11-2 with TRBJ2-5; no clear D. Written as DNA, the CDR3 is TGTGCCAGCAGCTTACTCCGGGAGACCCAGTACTTC. Protein sequence: CASSLLRETQYF.